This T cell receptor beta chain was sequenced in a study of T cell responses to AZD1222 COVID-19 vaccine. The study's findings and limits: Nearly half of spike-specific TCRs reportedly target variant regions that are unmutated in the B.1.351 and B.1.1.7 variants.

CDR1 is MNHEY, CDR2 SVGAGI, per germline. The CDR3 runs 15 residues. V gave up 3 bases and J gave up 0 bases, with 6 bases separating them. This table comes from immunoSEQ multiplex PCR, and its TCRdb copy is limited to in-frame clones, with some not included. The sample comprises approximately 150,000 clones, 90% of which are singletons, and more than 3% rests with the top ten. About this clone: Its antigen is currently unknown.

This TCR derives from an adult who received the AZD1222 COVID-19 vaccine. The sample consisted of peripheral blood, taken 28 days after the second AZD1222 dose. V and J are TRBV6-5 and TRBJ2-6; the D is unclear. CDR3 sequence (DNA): TGTGCCAGCAGTTATGTTTCCTCTGGGGCCAACGTCCTGACTTTC. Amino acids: CASSYVSSGANVLTF.